Following are 18 T cell receptor beta chains from one sample sequenced in a study of T cells in Graves' hyperthyroidism and ophthalmopathy. The investigators amplified TCR beta CDR3 regions from RNA transcripts. Researchers ran a first-round RT-PCR on the TCR CDR3 using the HTBI primer set. MiXCR, applied by TCRdb to the multiplex PCR reads, yields one record per CDR3 protein. The sample has 500,000 to 600,000 distinct CDR3 sequences, 46% seen once. The sample comprised peripheral blood or thyroid tissue (not recorded which). Receptors originate from a woman between 18 and 29 years old with Graves' hyperthyroidism.

Concerning this clonotype itself: The CDR3 does not end in the conserved phenylalanine or tryptophan, so this is likely a read error. The DNA is omitted, as the CDR3 cannot be located on it reliably, and the CDR3 follows TCRdb's listing. This chain links TRBV25-1 with TRBJ1-1. CDR1 MGHDK and CDR2 SYGVNS come from the germline V gene. Counting both end residues, the CDR3 totals 9 amino acids. The CDR3 spells CASSEYGIS.

This clonotype appeared many times. The chain couples TRBV29-1 to TRBJ1-5; 7 nucleotides line up with TRBD1. The CDR3 runs 14 residues. Germline V gives CDR1 SQVTM, CDR2 ANQGSEA. CDR3 sequence: CSPRGQADNQPQHF. CDR3 nucleotide sequence: TGCAGTCCCCGTGGACAGGCGGACAATCAGCCCCAGCATTTT.

Comment on this clonotype: A much larger clonotype is one base distant, so this may be a read error. CDR3 sequence (DNA): TGTGCCAGCAGCTGGGGGGGGAACACTGAAGCTTGCTTT. This translates into CASSWGGNTEACF. V and J are TRBV16 and TRBJ1-1; TRBD1 is a possible D gene (5 bases). The CDR3 consists of 13 residues. The germline CDR1 and CDR2 sequences are KGHSY and FQNENV.

The table lists this clonotype with many counts. The rearrangement links TRBV27 to TRBJ1-2; 7 bases agree with TRBD1. V was clipped by 5 bases and J by 6 bases; unmatched bases: 0. The CDR3 is made up of 11 amino acids. Germline CDR1 is MNHEY and CDR2 is SMNVEV (reference sequence). As DNA, the CDR3 is TGTGCCAGCAGTAGGGGGCATGGCTACACCTTC. This translates into CASSRGHGYTF.

This clonotype was counted at least ten times. The CDR3 is CASKTGAYGYTF. In DNA form, the CDR3 reads TGTGCCAGCAAGACAGGGGCCTATGGCTACACCTTC. This chain links TRBV25-1 with TRBJ1-2; 8 nucleotides line up with TRBD1. The CDR3 extends over 12 amino acids. Germline CDR1 is MGHDK and CDR2 is SYGVNS. V shed 7 bases, J shed 4 bases, and the junction held 2 bases outside the gene matches.

CDR3 coding DNA: TGTGCCATCAGTGAGCGGACAGGGGGCTACAATGAGCAGTACTTC. Translated, it gives CAISERTGGYNEQYF. V usage is TRBV10-3 and J usage is TRBJ2-7, with 11 positions matching TRBD1. The CDR3 loop spans 15 amino acids. CDR1 is ENHRY, CDR2 SYGVKD, per germline. The junction had 7 bases not matched to a gene; V was cut back by 2 bases and J by 7 bases.

This chain joins TRBV24-1 and TRBJ2-5; D is ambiguous. This CDR3 is 13 amino acids long. The germline V and J ends were trimmed by 0 bases and 3 bases, with 4 bases remaining between them. CDR1 KGHDR and CDR2 SFDVKD come from the germline V gene. CDR3 protein: CATSDLSEETQYF. CDR3 DNA: TGTGCCACCAGTGATTTGTCCGAAGAGACCCAGTACTTC.

The CDR3 bases are TGCGCCAGCAGCTACGGGACAGGCAGTGAGACCCAGTACTTC. Its translation is CASSYGTGSETQYF. The rearrangement joins TRBV5-1 to TRBJ2-5, with 8 bases lining up with TRBD1. Per the germline V gene, CDR1 is SGHRS and CDR2 is YFSETQ. CDR3 length: 14 amino acids. Losses at the gene ends were 3 bases for V and 5 bases for J; bases not matched to a gene: 6.

To note about this clonotype: Its ends do not fully match the called genes, so a read error is possible. The chain uses TRBV19 and TRBJ1-2; D is unresolved. The germline gives CDR1 LNHDA, CDR2 SQIVND (reference sequence). The CDR3 runs 13 residues. In nucleotides, the CDR3 is TGTGCCAGTAGTATTACGTTATCCTATGGCTACATCTTC. Its translation is CASSITLSYGYIF.

On this clonotype itself: A much larger clone differs by one base, so this may be a read error. The CDR3 protein is CTSSQEGDYNTGELFF. The CDR3 DNA is TGCACCAGCAGCCAAGAAGGCGACTACAACACCGGGGAGCTGTTTTTT. The rearrangement joins TRBV4-1 to TRBJ2-2; tentative D call: TRBD2 (5 bases). Germline CDR1 and CDR2: MGHRA and YSYEKL. This CDR3 region has 16 residues.

This clonotype was picked up a small number of times. J is TRBJ2-1 and V is TRBV7-9; D is uncertain. The germline gives CDR1 SEHNR, CDR2 FQNEAQ (reference sequence). V was trimmed by 5 bases and J by 7 bases, leaving 6 bases between them. The CDR3 is 11 residues long. Written as DNA, the CDR3 is TGTGCCAGCAGCGTATCAAATGAGCAGTTCTTC. Protein product: CASSVSNEQFF.

This clonotype was detected ten times or more. The chain employs TRBV12-3 or TRBV12-4 and TRBJ1-5; no clear D gene. The CDR3 loop spans 16 amino acids. Trimming took 6 bases from V and 0 from J, leaving 15 bases between them. CDR3 loop: CASRISPDYSNQPQHF. The CDR3 coding sequence is TGTGCCAGCAGGATATCGCCCGACTATAGCAATCAGCCCCAGCATTTT.

This clonotype appeared many times. The CDR3 here is CASSQERLAGIYEQYF. CDR3 bases: TGTGCCAGCAGCCAAGAAAGGCTAGCGGGGATCTACGAGCAGTACTTC. The chain links TRBV14 to TRBJ2-7; 9 bases fit TRBD2. Trimming at V came to 0 bases and at J to 3 bases, leaving 6 bases not matched to a gene. The CDR3 is 16 amino acids. Germline V gene lookup returns CDR1 SGHDN and CDR2 FVKESK.

V is TRBV20-1 and J is TRBJ2-3, with 9 bases identical to TRBD2. Trimming cost V 3 bases and J 2 bases; bases outside gene matches: 6. CDR1 is DFQATT and CDR2 is SNEGSKA in the germline V gene (reference sequence). The CDR3 is made up of 15 amino acids. The CDR3 nucleotides read TGCAGTGCTAGTCCCGGACTAGCGATCACAGATACGCAGTATTTT. Amino acids: CSASPGLAITDTQYF.

At least ten counts were recorded for this clonotype. V is TRBV20-1 and J is TRBJ1-5; no clear D. Per the germline V gene, CDR1 is DFQATT and CDR2 is SNEGSKA (reference sequence). The CDR3 extends over 13 amino acids. Between the trimmed V and J ends, which lost 3 bases and 5 bases, there was a span of 11 bases. The CDR3 reads CSASGYWDQPQHF. The CDR3 bases are TGCAGTGCTAGCGGGTATTGGGATCAGCCCCAGCATTTT.

This clonotype was counted ten times or more. The V call is TRBV7-2, the J call TRBJ1-2; 8 bases match TRBD1. CDR1 is SGHTA, CDR2 FQGNSA, per germline. The CDR3 extends over 16 amino acids. The V segment lost 5 bases and the J segment 4 bases; nucleotides outside the gene matches: 12. The CDR3 nucleotides are TGTGCCAGCAGCCCGCAAAGTCAGGGGGCAGGCTATGGCTACACCTTC. Its translation is CASSPQSQGAGYGYTF.

The sample holds a few counts of this clonotype. The final CDR3 position lacks the conserved phenylalanine or tryptophan, pointing to a likely read error. No DNA is shown, since the ends of the CDR3 on it are uncertain; the CDR3 is the one TCRdb lists. The rearrangement links TRBV10-3 to TRBJ1-2. From germline, CDR1 is ENHRY and CDR2 SYGVKD. The CDR3 length equals 8 residues, ends included. CDR3 amino acids: CAISGWAG.

J is TRBJ2-2 and V is TRBV2; the D is unclear. CDR3 size: 14 residues. The germline V and J ends were trimmed by 5 bases and 3 bases, with 10 bases remaining between them. Germline V gene lookup returns CDR1 SNHLY and CDR2 FYNNEI. The DNA of the CDR3 is TGTGCCAGCAGTTCAGAGGATGACACCGGGGAGCTGTTTTTT. Translation: CASSSEDDTGELFF.